This T cell receptor beta chain was documented in a study of identical twins. One entry per CDR3 protein, called by TCRdb with MiXCR from the 5' RACE reads. The sample lists hundreds of thousands of distinct CDR3 sequences; around 6.1% were seen once. This clonotype has just a few counts. The ends lost 1 base at V and 6 bases at J; junction bases unmatched: 11. The germline V gene encodes CDR1 LGHDT and CDR2 YNNKEL (reference sequence). The CDR3 extends over 17 amino acids. The TCR sequence derives from a man aged 18 to 29 in good health. This rearrangement joins TRBV3-1 to TRBJ2-7, with 11 nucleotides matching TRBD2. The sequenced sample consisted of naive T cells sorted from blood. CDR3 amino acids: CASSQGAVLAGDREQYF. The CDR3 bases are TGTGCCAGCAGCCAAGGGGCGGTACTAGCGGGAGATCGCGAGCAGTACTTC.